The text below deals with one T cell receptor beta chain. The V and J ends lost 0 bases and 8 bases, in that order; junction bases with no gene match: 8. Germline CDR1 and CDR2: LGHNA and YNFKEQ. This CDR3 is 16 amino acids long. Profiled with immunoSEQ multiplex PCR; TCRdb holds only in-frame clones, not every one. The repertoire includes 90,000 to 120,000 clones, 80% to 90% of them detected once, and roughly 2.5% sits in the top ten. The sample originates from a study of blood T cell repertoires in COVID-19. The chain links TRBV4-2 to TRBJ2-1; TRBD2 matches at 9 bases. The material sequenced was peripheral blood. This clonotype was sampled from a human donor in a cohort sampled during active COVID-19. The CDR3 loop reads CASSQDQAGGGDEQFF. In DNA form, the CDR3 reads TGTGCCAGCAGCCAAGATCAGGCGGGGGGGGGCGATGAGCAGTTCTTC.